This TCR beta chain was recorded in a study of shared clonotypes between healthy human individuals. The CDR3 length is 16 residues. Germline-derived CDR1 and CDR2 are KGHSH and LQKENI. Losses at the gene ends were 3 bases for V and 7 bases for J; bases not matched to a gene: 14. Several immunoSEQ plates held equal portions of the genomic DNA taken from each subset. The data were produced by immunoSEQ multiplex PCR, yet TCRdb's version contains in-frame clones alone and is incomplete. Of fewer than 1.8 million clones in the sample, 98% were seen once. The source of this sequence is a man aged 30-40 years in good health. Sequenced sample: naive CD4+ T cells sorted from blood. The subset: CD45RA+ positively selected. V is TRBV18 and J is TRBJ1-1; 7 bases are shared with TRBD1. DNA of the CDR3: TGTGCCAGCTCACCCTCAGGCCGACAGGGCGGGAGTGAAGCTTTCTTT. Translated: CASSPSGRQGGSEAFF.